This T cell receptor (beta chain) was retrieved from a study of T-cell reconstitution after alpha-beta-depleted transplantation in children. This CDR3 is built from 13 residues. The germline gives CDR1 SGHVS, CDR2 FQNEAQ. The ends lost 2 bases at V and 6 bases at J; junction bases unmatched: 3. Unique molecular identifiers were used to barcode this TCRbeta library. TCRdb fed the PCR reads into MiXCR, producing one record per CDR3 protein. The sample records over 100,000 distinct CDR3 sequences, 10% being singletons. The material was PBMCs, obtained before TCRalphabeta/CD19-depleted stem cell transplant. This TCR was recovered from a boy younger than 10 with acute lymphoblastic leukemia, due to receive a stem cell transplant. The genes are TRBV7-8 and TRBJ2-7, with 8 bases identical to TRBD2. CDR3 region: CASSLQRESEQYF. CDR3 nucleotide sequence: TGTGCCAGCAGCTTACAGCGGGAGAGCGAGCAGTACTTC.